This T cell receptor (beta chain) was identified in a study of blood T cell repertoires in COVID-19. TCRdb's table, derived via immunoSEQ multiplex PCR, lists solely in-frame clones and lacks some. Among tens of thousands of clones listed, roughly 87% were seen once. The source material was peripheral blood. The sequence came from a man in his sixties with acute or convalescent COVID-19.

CDR3 residues: CASSIVGEVYGYTF. The CDR3 DNA follows: TGTGCCAGTAGTATCGTCGGGGAAGTGTATGGCTACACCTTC. J is TRBJ1-2 and V is TRBV19, with D unresolved. V was cut by 3 bases and J by 5 bases, with 13 bases left in between. The CDR3 extends over 14 amino acids. The germline V gene encodes CDR1 LNHDA and CDR2 SQIVND (reference sequence).